The clone carrying this T cell receptor (beta chain) was seen at least ten times. TCRdb re-called the 5' RACE reads through MiXCR, storing one row per CDR3 protein. The data show approximately 340,000 distinct CDR3 sequences, approximately 15% seen once. The CDR3 spans 13 residues. Trimming shortened V by 3 bases and J by 1 base, and 6 bases separated the two germline ends. CDR1 is LGHDT, CDR2 YNNKEL, per germline (reference sequence). This sample is part of a study of CD8 T cells in ankylosing spondylitis. The TCR was taken from a male donor with ankylosing spondylitis or in good health (not recorded which). Material for sequencing was blood, either unsorted or a sorted T cell fraction (not recorded which). The chain is built from TRBV3-1 and TRBJ1-1, with no clear D. The CDR3 reads CASSHGQNTEAFF. The DNA of the CDR3 is TGTGCCAGCAGCCATGGTCAGAACACTGAAGCTTTCTTT.